This T cell receptor beta chain is drawn from a study of T-cell reconstitution after alpha-beta-depleted transplantation in children. Broader study findings: Recipient T cells and thymic progenitors that survived were the source of the high TCRbeta diversity seen at day 60 in some patients. Reported findings indicate that, about two months after transplant, alpha-beta T cells came from several hundred expanded clones, which were derived from non-depleted graft cells. T-cell counts and diversity were attributed mostly to newly produced T cells one year after transplant.

For TCRbeta, the library was prepared with unique molecular identifiers. TCRdb fed the PCR reads into MiXCR, producing one record per CDR3 protein. Of fewer than 750,000 distinct CDR3 sequences listed, approximately 22% are singletons. As for this clonotype: Antigen specificity is unknown.

The starting material was PBMCs, mostly from graft donor cells, obtained 360 days after TCRalphabeta/CD19-depleted stem cell transplant. The source of this sequence is a boy under two years old who had a stem cell transplant for acute myeloid leukemia, so the T cells may come from the graft donor.

The CDR3: CASTRDPRAPLHF. The CDR3 DNA sequence: TGTGCCAGCACCAGGGACCCTCGGGCACCCCTCCACTTT. The rearrangement links TRBV12-3 or TRBV12-4 to TRBJ1-6; D is possibly TRBD1 (5 bases). The V end was cut by 7 bases, the J end by 11 bases, with 15 bases between. The CDR3 is 13 amino acids.